This is a list of T cell receptor beta chains from one sample in a study of blood T cell repertoires in COVID-19. Data came from immunoSEQ multiplex PCR; TCRdb stores just in-frame clones and leaves some out. The table lists tens of thousands of clones, approximately 85% of them singletons. The material sequenced was peripheral blood. Receptor source: a man between 65 and 80 years old with acute or convalescent COVID-19. Both conserved end residues are part of each CDR3. Fields, in order: J gene, V gene, clone size, D gene, CDR3 protein, CDR3 DNA. D genes are given only for firm matches. For some rows the clone size is stated as once, few or many, or as a class when expanded; others skip it.

j_call: TRBJ1-4; v_call: TRBV28; clone_size: NA; d_call: NA; cdr3_aa: CASYPTGGTNEKLFF; cdr3_nt: TGTGCCAGCTACCCGACGGGTGGAACTAATGAAAAACTGTTTTTT
j_call: TRBJ2-3; v_call: TRBV19; clone_size: NA; d_call: NA; cdr3_aa: CASRSLWRGSTDTQYF; cdr3_nt: TGTGCCAGTAGATCCTTGTGGAGGGGAAGCACAGATACGCAGTATTTT
j_call: TRBJ2-1; v_call: TRBV19; clone_size: NA; d_call: NA; cdr3_aa: CASTARGNYNEQFF; cdr3_nt: TGTGCCAGTACGGCTAGGGGGAACTACAATGAGCAGTTCTTC
j_call: TRBJ2-1; v_call: TRBV7-9; clone_size: NA; d_call: NA; cdr3_aa: CASSLAGTYNEQFF; cdr3_nt: TGTGCCAGCAGCTTAGCCGGGACCTACAATGAGCAGTTCTTC
j_call: TRBJ2-7; v_call: TRBV27; clone_size: NA; d_call: TRBD1; cdr3_aa: CASSLSTGQGYEQYF; cdr3_nt: TGTGCCAGCAGTTTATCCACCGGACAGGGCTACGAGCAGTACTTC
j_call: TRBJ2-1; v_call: TRBV19; clone_size: NA; d_call: NA; cdr3_aa: CASSFGTLTYNEQFF; cdr3_nt: TGTGCCAGTAGTTTCGGGACACTCACTTACAATGAGCAGTTCTTC
j_call: TRBJ2-1; v_call: TRBV12-5; clone_size: once; d_call: NA; cdr3_aa: CASARRGIGYNEQFF; cdr3_nt: TGTGCTAGTGCCCGACGGGGGATTGGCTACAATGAGCAGTTCTTC
j_call: TRBJ2-1; v_call: TRBV9; clone_size: NA; d_call: TRBD2; cdr3_aa: CASSVNPGGSYNEQFF; cdr3_nt: TGTGCCAGCAGCGTAAACCCCGGGGGGTCCTACAATGAGCAGTTCTTC
j_call: TRBJ2-2; v_call: TRBV7-9; clone_size: NA; d_call: NA; cdr3_aa: CASSTPGVAGELFF; cdr3_nt: TGTGCCAGCAGCACGCCAGGCGTGGCCGGGGAGCTGTTTTTT
j_call: TRBJ2-2; v_call: TRBV5-1; clone_size: NA; d_call: NA; cdr3_aa: CASSSGQTNTGELFF; cdr3_nt: TGCGCCAGCAGCTCCGGACAGACTAACACCGGGGAGCTGTTTTTT